Below, one TCR beta chain is given with its context. What this receptor recognizes is not known. Base qualities were left out, and no much larger clone turns up one base away. The sample comes from a study of control samples from healthy donors and cancer patients (dated by TCRdb to the early 2020s). CDR1 LGHNA and CDR2 YSLEER are derived from the germline V gene. V is pared back by 2 bases and J by 6 bases, with 13 bases lying between the germline termini. The CDR3 numbers 15 residues from cysteine through phenylalanine. This entry keeps only the CDR3 DNA: 45 bases, framed from base 1. Library preparation used the immunoSEQ multiplex PCR assay. TCRdb took this table from immuneACCESS and kept in-frame rearrangements with V and J called. Such tables lack part of the clones; where checked against another copy, unresolved V genes explain under half of the gap, and the rest is unexplained. For this sample the table gives tens of thousands of clones, of which around 91% were detected only once. 9.5% to 15% of the sample rests with the top ten.

Here the chain combines TRBV4-3 and TRBJ2-2, with no confident D gene call. The sequence was obtained from a man in his fifties with lung cancer. The sequencing sample was made of PBMCs. At the DNA level, the sequence is TGCGCCAGCAGCCAATCTACCCGGTGGGCCGGGGAGCTGTTTTTT. Its amino acids are CASSQSTRWAGELFF.